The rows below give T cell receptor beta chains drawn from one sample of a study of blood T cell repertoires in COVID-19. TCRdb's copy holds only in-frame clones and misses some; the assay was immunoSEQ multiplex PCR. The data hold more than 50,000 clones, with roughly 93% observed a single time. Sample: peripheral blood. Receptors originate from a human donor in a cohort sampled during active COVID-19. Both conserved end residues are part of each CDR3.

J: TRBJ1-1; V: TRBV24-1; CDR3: CATGNRGSTEAFF
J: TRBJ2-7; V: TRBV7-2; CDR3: CASSDGAGTLYEQYF
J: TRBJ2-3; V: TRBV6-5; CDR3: CASSYSGRLASDTQYF
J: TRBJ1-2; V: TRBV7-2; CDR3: CASSSAASNYGYTF
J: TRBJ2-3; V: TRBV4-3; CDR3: CASSLDLGLAGVGQSTDTQYF
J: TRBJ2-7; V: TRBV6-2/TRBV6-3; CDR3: CASSYALAGGSYEQYF
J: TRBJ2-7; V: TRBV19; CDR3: CASSTAGGISYEQYF
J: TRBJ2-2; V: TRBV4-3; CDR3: CASSQEGRTGELFF
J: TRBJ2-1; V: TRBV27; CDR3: CASSLPPYYNEQFF
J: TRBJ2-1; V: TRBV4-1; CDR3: CASSQVRGLGEQFF
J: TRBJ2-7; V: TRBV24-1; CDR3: CATSDPGTGGLDEQYF